Listed below are T cell receptor beta chains from one sample, sequenced in a study of T cell changes during pregnancy in multiple sclerosis. The table came from immunoSEQ multiplex PCR; TCRdb's copy has only in-frame clones and leaves some out. The table has approximately 88,000 clones, 90% to 95% seen once; the top ten hold under 1.2%. The starting material was peripheral blood, obtained in the second trimester of pregnancy. The receptors shown here come from a female donor with multiple sclerosis, enrolled in a pregnancy study. CDR3s include the opening cysteine and the closing phenylalanine or tryptophan. The D gene is left open where the match is weak. Size tells how often a clone was seen (once, few, many) or the class of an expanded clone, and some rows leave it out.

CDR3 length,clone size,J gene,V gene,D gene,CDR3 protein,CDR3 DNA
17,-,TRBJ2-5,TRBV28,TRBD2,CASSLSRGGGKSGTQYF,TGTGCCAGCAGTTTGTCCCGGGGGGGAGGGAAATCTGGGACCCAGTACTTC
14,once,TRBJ1-1,TRBV19,-,CASTLGAWDTEAFF,TGTGCCAGCACCTTGGGGGCTTGGGACACTGAAGCTTTCTTT
14,-,TRBJ2-2,TRBV10-2,-,CATQGSSNTGELFF,TGCGCCACCCAGGGGTCGTCGAACACCGGGGAGCTGTTTTTT
12,-,TRBJ2-2,TRBV30,-,CAWITGTGELFF,TGTGCCTGGATAACAGGCACCGGGGAGCTGTTTTTT
13,-,TRBJ1-2,TRBV2,-,CASSERGYYGYTF,TGTGCCAGCAGTGAACGGGGGTACTATGGCTACACCTTC
13,-,TRBJ1-3,TRBV6-1,-,CASSAERGNTIYF,TGTGCCAGCTCAGCGGAGAGGGGAAACACCATATATTTT
19,-,TRBJ2-2,TRBV30,TRBD2,CAWRIGGLAGGPGYRGAVF,TGTGCCTGGCGGATTGGGGGGCTAGCGGGAGGGCCCGGGTACCGGGGAGCTGTTTTT
16,-,TRBJ2-5,TRBV19,TRBD1,CASSIDRTGSVETQYF,TGTGCCAGTAGTATAGACAGGACAGGGTCGGTGGAGACCCAGTACTTC
16,once,TRBJ2-4,TRBV9,TRBD2,CASSVTAGVAKNIQYF,TGTGCCAGCAGCGTAACAGCGGGAGTAGCCAAAAACATTCAGTACTTC
16,-,TRBJ2-3,TRBV5-3,TRBD2,CARSRLGGRVTDTQYF,TGTGCCAGAAGCCGATTGGGGGGGAGGGTCACAGATACGCAGTATTTT
15,-,TRBJ1-2,TRBV19,-,CASSMGASRGYGYTF,TGTGCCAGTAGTATGGGGGCAAGTAGAGGATATGGCTACACCTTC
15,-,TRBJ1-5,TRBV4-1,-,CASSQEIALYQPQHF,TGCGCCAGCAGCCAGGAGATCGCACTCTATCAGCCCCAGCATTTT
15,-,TRBJ1-4,TRBV7-9,-,CASSDRDAANEKLFF,TGTGCCAGCAGCGACCGAGACGCGGCTAATGAAAAACTGTTTTTT
14,once,TRBJ1-1,TRBV6-1,-,CASSGVVVPAEAFF,TGTGCCAGCAGTGGAGTGGTGGTACCCGCTGAAGCTTTCTTT
13,-,TRBJ2-7,TRBV5-1,-,CASQTGFSYEQYF,TGCGCCAGCCAGACAGGTTTCTCCTACGAGCAGTACTTC
18,-,TRBJ2-7,TRBV4-1,-,CASSQTRDKQAVTYEQYF,TGCGCCAGCAGCCAAACCCGGGACAAACAAGCCGTAACCTACGAGCAGTACTTC
14,-,TRBJ2-7,TRBV5-1,TRBD1,CASSLKGQDHEQYF,TGCGCCAGCAGCCTAAAAGGACAGGACCACGAGCAGTACTTC
13,once,TRBJ1-1,TRBV5-1,-,CASRIGENTEAFF,TGCGCCAGCCGGATCGGGGAGAACACTGAAGCTTTCTTT
15,-,TRBJ2-3,TRBV18,TRBD1,CASSPPRTGTDTQYF,TGTGCCAGCTCACCACCGCGGACAGGGACAGATACGCAGTATTTT
15,-,TRBJ2-3,TRBV19,-,CASSMTGVRTDTQYF,TGTGCCAGTAGTATGACGGGGGTTCGCACAGATACGCAGTATTTT
15,-,TRBJ2-2,TRBV7-8,-,CASSFLGGAPGELFF,TGTGCCAGCAGCTTCTTAGGGGGGGCCCCCGGGGAGCTGTTTTTT
15,-,TRBJ2-1,TRBV7-2,TRBD2,CASSLRLAGARGEFF,TGTGCCAGCAGCTTAAGACTAGCGGGAGCGAGGGGGGAGTTCTTC
17,once,TRBJ2-2,TRBV5-6,TRBD1,CASSVLDRDRSTGELFF,TGTGCCAGCAGCGTCCTCGACAGGGACCGGAGCACCGGGGAGCTGTTTTTT